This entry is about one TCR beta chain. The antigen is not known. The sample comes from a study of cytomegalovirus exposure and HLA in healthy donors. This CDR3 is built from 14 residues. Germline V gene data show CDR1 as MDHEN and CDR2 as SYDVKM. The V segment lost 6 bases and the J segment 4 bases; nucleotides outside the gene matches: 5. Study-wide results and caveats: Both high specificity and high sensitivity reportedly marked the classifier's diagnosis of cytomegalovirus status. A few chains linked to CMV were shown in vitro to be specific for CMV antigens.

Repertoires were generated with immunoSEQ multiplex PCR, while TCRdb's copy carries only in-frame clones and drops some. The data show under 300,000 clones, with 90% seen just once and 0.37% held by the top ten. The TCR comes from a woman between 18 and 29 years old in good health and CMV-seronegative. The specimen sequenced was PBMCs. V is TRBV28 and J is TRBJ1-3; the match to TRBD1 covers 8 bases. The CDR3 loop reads CASREGQAGNTIYF. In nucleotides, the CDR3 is TGTGCCAGCAGGGAGGGACAGGCCGGAAACACCATATATTTT.